Listed below are T cell receptor beta chains from one sample, sequenced in a study of T-cell memory formation after mild COVID-19. TCRdb recomputed calls from the 5' RACE reads with MiXCR, one row per CDR3 protein. The top ten clones hold under 30% of a sample with fewer than 300,000 distinct CDR3 sequences, approximately 19% of them seen once. The sequenced sample consisted of PBMCs or a T cell subset sorted from them (not recorded which). The receptor set was obtained from a man aged 18 to 35 who had mild COVID-19 (a few samples of this study predate the infection). Cell type and time point are not known. The CDR3 runs from the conserved cysteine through the conserved F or W.

TRBV10-3 CAITTGTRLNYGYTF
TRBV7-6 CASSLGAPSREMNTEAFF
TRBV4-3 CAIKGSRTEAFF
TRBV12-3/TRBV12-4 CASSLLPGGPSQPQHF
TRBV2 CASRREAAPHRGLTFF
TRBV7-2 CASSSQNQPQHF
TRBV3-1 CASSSLAGGAEGEQFF
TRBV15 CATKGGLSNSPLHF
TRBV5-1 CASSLGREVAEAFF
TRBV7-6 CASSLTGGSNQPQHF
TRBV5-1 CASSLGLGGLNYGYTF
TRBV3-1 CASSSWDRALGQETQYF
TRBV30 CAWSPDGQYNEQFF
TRBV12-3/TRBV12-4 CASSPGGLKETQYF
TRBV12-3/TRBV12-4 CASSLRGGVPDTQYF
TRBV5-6 CASSLDRRSQAFF